This T cell receptor beta chain was documented in a study of CD8+ T cells in alopecia areata. Findings and limits, study-wide: Alopecia totalis/universalis scalp especially showed more expanded CD8+ clones than normal scalp. Tofacitinib produced a significant decrease in scalp clonality and in expanded CD8+ clones among the top 100. Many expanded lesional clones persisted during tofacitinib (in both scalp and blood).

Noted treatment: oral pan-JAK inhibitor, 5-10 mg twice daily. Trimming left V 1 base short and J 1 base short, with 4 bases between. The CDR3 has 13 residues. Germline V gives CDR1 SGHTA, CDR2 FQGNSA. Points on this clone: What it binds is not known. In the same sample, other DNA sequences code for this CDR3.

Isolated RNA was reverse transcribed into cDNA used as the sequencing template. The assay was immunoSEQ multiplex PCR, and TCRdb's table has in-frame clones only and misses some. The sample lists about 190,000 clones; 45% to 65% were seen once. The sequence derives from a human donor with alopecia areata. V usage is TRBV7-2 and J usage is TRBJ2-5; D not resolved. The material was CD4+ T cells sorted from blood, obtained at week 4, from a patient treated with tofacitinib. CDR3 DNA: TGTGCCAGCAGCTTAGATCGCCAAGAGACCCAGTACTTC. Translation gives CASSLDRQETQYF.